This is a list of T cell receptor beta chains from one sample in a study of blood T cell repertoires in COVID-19. This table comes from immunoSEQ multiplex PCR, and its TCRdb copy is limited to in-frame clones, with some not included. The sample yields some 390,000 clones, about 87% seen once. The sequenced sample consisted of peripheral blood. All receptors derive from a human donor in a cohort sampled during active COVID-19. Each CDR3 is given with its conserved first and last residue. The D gene is left open where the match is weak. The size of a clone is reported for some rows only, either as once, few or many, or as a class for expanded clones.

d_call,v_call,clone_size,j_call,cdr3_aa,cdr3_nt
NA,TRBV29-1,NA,TRBJ1-1,CSVGMTASNTEAFF,TGCAGCGTTGGGATGACAGCTTCGAACACTGAAGCTTTCTTT
TRBD1,TRBV11-2,NA,TRBJ2-7,CASSLALSPGDRGWEQYF,TGTGCCAGCAGCTTAGCGCTGTCCCCCGGGGACAGGGGGTGGGAGCAGTACTTC
NA,TRBV7-3,NA,TRBJ2-2,CASSLLGQNTGELFF,TGTGCCAGCAGCTTACTAGGTCAGAACACCGGGGAGCTGTTTTTT
NA,TRBV6-4,many,TRBJ1-2,CASSQEGQGYGYTF,TGTGCCAGCAGTCAGGAGGGGCAGGGCTATGGCTACACCTTC
TRBD2,TRBV11-2,NA,TRBJ2-1,CASSFYLAGGPGNEQFF,TGTGCCAGCAGCTTCTACCTAGCGGGGGGGCCGGGCAATGAGCAGTTCTTC
NA,TRBV21-1,NA,TRBJ2-7,CASSKVPGARGPRREQYF,TGTGCCAGCAGCAAAGTTCCTGGCGCCCGGGGTCCGAGGAGGGAGCAGTACTTC
NA,TRBV11-2,NA,TRBJ2-3,CASSWDSLRDTQYF,TGTGCCAGCAGCTGGGACTCGCTAAGGGATACGCAGTATTTT
NA,TRBV19,NA,TRBJ1-1,CASSMTGVGTEAFF,TGTGCCAGTAGTATGACGGGGGTGGGCACTGAAGCTTTCTTT
TRBD1,TRBV4-1,few,TRBJ1-5,CASSNTGDSNQPQHF,TGCGCCAGCAGCAACACAGGGGATAGCAATCAGCCCCAGCATTTT
TRBD1,TRBV7-9,NA,TRBJ2-7,CASSPFGTAYEQYF,TGTGCCAGCAGCCCGTTTGGGACAGCCTACGAGCAGTACTTC
TRBD2,TRBV28,NA,TRBJ2-7,CASSPIEREVLDEQYF,TGTGCCAGCAGTCCGATTGAACGGGAGGTTCTCGACGAGCAGTACTTC
TRBD1,TRBV11-1,NA,TRBJ2-7,CASSSDRGFEQYF,TGTGCCAGCAGCTCGGACAGGGGGTTCGAGCAGTACTTC
TRBD1,TRBV5-8,NA,TRBJ2-1,CASSLAGTGSHEQFF,TGTGCCAGCAGCTTGGCCGGGACAGGGTCACATGAGCAGTTCTTC
TRBD1,TRBV30,NA,TRBJ1-2,CAWSIGGAGGYTF,TGTGCCTGGAGTATAGGGGGCGCGGGTGGCTACACCTTC
TRBD1,TRBV19,few,TRBJ1-4,CASSPGQVATNEKLFF,TGTGCCAGTAGTCCCGGACAGGTAGCAACTAATGAAAAACTGTTTTTT
NA,TRBV27,NA,TRBJ1-5,CASSFDTNQPQHF,TGTGCCAGCAGTTTCGACACGAATCAGCCCCAGCATTTT
NA,TRBV3-1/TRBV3-2,NA,TRBJ2-2,CASSPAQNTGELFF,TGTGCCAGCAGCCCTGCGCAGAACACCGGGGAGCTGTTTTTT
TRBD1,TRBV29-1,NA,TRBJ2-2,CSVSPQGAVGTGELFF,TGCAGCGTTTCTCCACAGGGGGCAGTAGGAACCGGGGAGCTGTTTTTT
NA,TRBV19,NA,TRBJ1-1,CASSIGVGTEAFF,TGTGCCAGTAGTATCGGGGTGGGGACTGAAGCTTTCTTT
NA,TRBV9,NA,TRBJ2-5,CASSPTSATRRETQYF,TGTGCCAGCAGCCCCACCTCGGCGACTAGGCGGGAGACCCAGTACTTC
TRBD2,TRBV6-4,NA,TRBJ2-1,CASSELAGTYNEQFF,TGTGCCAGCAGTGAACTAGCGGGGACCTACAATGAGCAGTTCTTC
TRBD2,TRBV4-2,NA,TRBJ2-6,CASSQEGGAGANVLTF,TGTGCCAGCAGCCAAGAGGGGGGGGCTGGGGCCAACGTCCTGACTTTC
NA,TRBV15,NA,TRBJ2-5,CATSRERHAQETQYF,TGTGCCACCAGCAGAGAGCGACACGCTCAAGAGACCCAGTACTTC
NA,TRBV2,NA,TRBJ1-3,CASSEAGLPGHSSGTIYF,TGTGCCAGCAGTGAAGCGGGTCTTCCAGGGCACTCGTCCGGCACCATATATTTT
NA,TRBV5-4,NA,TRBJ2-5,CASSLQAQETQYF,TGTGCCAGCAGCTTACAGGCCCAAGAGACCCAGTACTTC
NA,TRBV3-1/TRBV3-2,NA,TRBJ2-1,CASSIRRDEQFF,TGTGCCAGCAGCATCAGGAGGGATGAGCAGTTCTTC
TRBD2,TRBV15,many,TRBJ2-3,CATSTGTRVADTQYF,TGTGCCACCAGCACCGGGACTAGAGTCGCAGATACGCAGTATTTT
TRBD1,TRBV7-6,NA,TRBJ2-5,CASSSTGGWRGETQYF,TGTGCCAGCAGCTCCACAGGGGGCTGGAGGGGAGAGACCCAGTACTTC
NA,TRBV5-8,NA,TRBJ1-3,CASSRYRVSGNTIYF,TGTGCCAGCAGCCGCTACAGGGTCTCTGGAAACACCATATATTTT
TRBD2,TRBV30,NA,TRBJ2-3,CAWSAWRGDTQYF,TGTGCCTGGAGTGCCTGGCGGGGGGACACGCAGTATTTT
NA,TRBV28,NA,TRBJ1-5,CASILSPRGGQPQHF,TGTGCCAGCATCCTTTCCCCTAGGGGAGGTCAGCCCCAGCATTTT
TRBD2,TRBV5-5,once,TRBJ2-5,CASSPNRDYETQYF,TGTGCCAGCAGCCCAAACCGGGACTACGAGACCCAGTACTTC
NA,TRBV9,many,TRBJ2-2,CASSARTAENTGELFF,TGTGCCAGCAGCGCCCGGACAGCCGAGAACACCGGGGAGCTGTTTTTT
TRBD2,TRBV5-6,NA,TRBJ2-2,CASSLAGGGMAGELFF,TGTGCCAGCAGCTTGGCGGGAGGAGGAATGGCCGGGGAGCTGTTTTTT
NA,TRBV7-3,NA,TRBJ2-3,CASSSSRLDTQYF,TGTGCCAGCAGCTCCTCGCGCTTAGATACGCAGTATTTT
NA,TRBV5-1,once,TRBJ2-2,CASSLLANTGELFF,TGCGCCAGCAGCTTGCTAGCGAACACCGGGGAGCTGTTTTTT
NA,TRBV6-5,NA,TRBJ2-7,CASSYSRQVGGEQYF,TGTGCCAGCAGTTACTCGAGGCAGGTAGGGGGCGAGCAGTACTTC